Each of the 6 T cell receptor beta chains below was sequenced from the same sample in a study of T cells after yellow fever vaccination. TCRdb itself ran the 5' RACE reads through MiXCR, one entry per CDR3 protein. The table shows some 320,000 distinct CDR3 sequences, with roughly 9% occurring only once. Sequences were derived from CD4+ T cells sorted from PBMCs, sampled 5 days after the yellow fever booster vaccination. These receptors were collected from a man aged 18 to 29 who received the YFV17D yellow fever vaccine.

The genes are TRBV20-1 and TRBJ2-1, with TRBD1 identical over 9 bases. The CDR3 consists of 12 residues. With 7 bases clipped from V and 5 bases from J, the junction kept 3 bases outside the gene matches. Per the germline V gene, CDR1 is DFQATT and CDR2 is SNEGSKA (reference sequence). The CDR3 is CSEGQGHNEQFF. Here the CDR3 DNA reads TGCAGTGAGGGACAGGGCCACAATGAGCAGTTCTTC.

The gene calls are TRBV6-6 and TRBJ1-2; TRBD1 aligns across 12 bases. The length of the CDR3 is 16 residues. The germline V gene encodes CDR1 MNHNY and CDR2 SVGAGI (reference sequence). V lost 2 bases and J lost 8; bases outside the gene matches: 9. This CDR3 reads CASSYAWGQGAEGYTF. CDR3 bases: TGTGCCAGCAGTTACGCGTGGGGACAGGGGGCGGAGGGCTACACCTTC.

The genes are TRBV3-1 and TRBJ2-5; TRBD2 aligns across 9 bases. The CDR3 loop spans 15 amino acids. Unmatched junction bases numbered 11, after V lost 7 bases and J lost 5 bases. CDR1 LGHDT and CDR2 YNNKEL come from the germline V gene (reference sequence). The CDR3 nucleotides read TGTGCCAGCACGCCAGTAGCGGGGGTCGTGGAGACCCAGTACTTC. It codes for CASTPVAGVVETQYF.

This clonotype was recorded a few times. The chain uses TRBV5-1 and TRBJ2-5; 9 bases fit TRBD1. The germline V gene has CDR1 SGHRS and CDR2 YFSETQ. The CDR3 sequence is 15 residues long. Trimming cost V 4 bases and J 5 bases; bases outside gene matches: 9. CDR3: CASSTSGQGRETQYF. The CDR3 coding sequence is TGCGCCAGCAGCACATCCGGACAGGGGAGGGAGACCCAGTACTTC.

This clonotype was seen repeatedly, ten times or more. V gene TRBV12-3 or TRBV12-4 combines with J gene TRBJ2-7, with TRBD2 matching 9 bases. Trimming took 2 bases from V and 5 from J; bases not matched to a gene: 10. This CDR3 has 16 residues. The CDR3 here is CASSLWLAGLGDEQYF. The CDR3 DNA is TGTGCCAGCAGTTTATGGCTAGCGGGGCTCGGGGACGAGCAGTACTTC.

This clonotype has only a few counts. The CDR3 region has the DNA TGCGCCAGCAGCAGGTGGACTAGCGGCCAACTCACAGATACGCAGTATTTT. Translation gives CASSRWTSGQLTDTQYF. The rearrangement uses TRBV5-1 and TRBJ2-3, with TRBD2 matching over 10 bases. CDR3 length: 17 amino acids. CDR1 SGHRS and CDR2 YFSETQ come from the germline V gene. Trimming removed 4 bases from V and 2 bases from J; junction bases left unmatched: 10.